The rows below give T cell receptor beta chains drawn from one sample of a study of blood T cell repertoires in COVID-19. TCRdb's table, derived via immunoSEQ multiplex PCR, lists solely in-frame clones and lacks some. The repertoire has over 200,000 clones, over 70% of them found once; the top ten carry approximately 6%. Sequencing was carried out using peripheral blood. The receptors were gathered from an elderly man with acute or convalescent COVID-19. Each CDR3 is given with its conserved first and last residue. A D gene is named only where the DNA matches it firmly. Size is omitted from some rows. Given values are once, few, many or a class for expanded clones.

13	TRBV5-1	TRBJ1-2	-	TRBD1	CASSQGGSGGYTF	TGCGCCAGCAGCCAAGGGGGCTCCGGTGGCTACACCTTC
19	TRBV3-1/TRBV3-2	TRBJ1-4	few	TRBD1	CASSLRADRAGRANEKLFF	TGTGCCAGCAGCCTAAGGGCGGACAGGGCGGGTCGAGCTAATGAAAAACTGTTTTTT
15	TRBV5-1	TRBJ2-3	few	-	CASSLGATDTDTQYF	TGCGCCAGCAGCTTAGGGGCCACCGACACAGATACGCAGTATTTT
16	TRBV27	TRBJ1-5	few	TRBD1	CASSLLGQGSGQPQHF	TGTGCCAGCAGTTTGTTGGGACAGGGTAGCGGTCAGCCCCAGCATTTT
15	TRBV28	TRBJ2-1	few	TRBD1	CASSPPGTGGHEQFF	TGTGCCAGCAGCCCCCCAGGGACAGGGGGCCATGAGCAGTTCTTC
11	TRBV30	TRBJ1-1	-	TRBD1	CAWDGTGQAFF	TGTGCCTGGGATGGGACAGGGCAAGCTTTCTTT
14	TRBV24-1	TRBJ1-6	-	TRBD1	CATSPGQGNSPLHF	TGTGCCACCAGCCCGGGACAGGGGAATTCACCCCTCCACTTT
14	TRBV6-5	TRBJ1-1	-	-	CASSSRQENTEAFF	TGTGCCAGCAGCTCAAGACAGGAGAACACTGAAGCTTTCTTT
12	TRBV10-3	TRBJ2-3	-	TRBD1	CAIRPGQGSQYF	TGTGCCATCAGGCCGGGACAGGGGTCGCAGTATTTT
17	TRBV18	TRBJ1-6	few	TRBD1	CASSPPGQGIYNSPLHF	TGTGCCAGCTCACCGCCGGGACAGGGGATCTATAATTCACCCCTCCACTTT
15	TRBV11-1	TRBJ2-5	-	TRBD2	CASSSTSGAWETQYF	TGTGCCAGCAGCTCGACTAGCGGGGCGTGGGAGACCCAGTACTTC
14	TRBV5-1	TRBJ2-7	-	-	CASSTVLTGDEQYF	TGCGCCAGCAGCACGGTCCTGACAGGTGACGAGCAGTACTTC
15	TRBV15	TRBJ1-2	-	-	CATSPTPWGQGGYTF	TGTGCCACCAGCCCTACCCCATGGGGGCAGGGGGGCTACACCTTC
15	TRBV18	TRBJ2-2	-	-	CASSATLPITGELFF	TGTGCCAGCTCGGCGACTCTCCCCATCACCGGGGAGCTGTTTTTT
15	TRBV5-5	TRBJ1-1	-	TRBD1	CASSWTGGLGTEAFF	TGTGCCAGCAGCTGGACAGGGGGCTTGGGCACTGAAGCTTTCTTT
12	TRBV28	TRBJ2-3	-	-	CASSQLPDTQYF	TGTGCCAGCAGTCAACTCCCAGATACGCAGTATTTT
15	TRBV7-2	TRBJ2-7	-	TRBD2	CATSERGGATYEQYF	TGTGCCACCTCTGAGCGCGGGGGGGCCACCTACGAGCAGTACTTC
13	TRBV27	TRBJ2-5	-	-	CASSFRGRETQYF	TGTGCCAGCAGTTTTAGGGGCCGAGAGACCCAGTACTTC
14	TRBV5-4	TRBJ1-2	-	-	CASSSAGASYGYTF	TGTGCCAGCAGCTCCGCGGGGGCCAGCTATGGCTACACCTTC
21	TRBV7-8	TRBJ2-3	-	TRBD2	CASSSRPPRGSGVLSTDTQYF	TGTGCCAGCAGCTCACGGCCCCCGAGGGGTAGCGGGGTCCTTAGCACAGATACGCAGTATTTT
13	TRBV4-2	TRBJ1-1	-	-	CASSQGQEVEAFF	TGTGCCAGCAGCCAAGGACAGGAAGTTGAAGCTTTCTTT